A single sample is the source of the 23 T cell receptor beta chains below, sequenced in a study of T cell repertoires in cytomegalovirus infection. TCRdb called the reads again in MiXCR, with one record for every CDR3 protein. The data show under 350,000 distinct CDR3 sequences, roughly a tenth seen once. The sequenced material came from PBMCs. These receptors were taken from a human donor in good health (CMV status not recorded). Some clones in this sample may be carry-over from other donors' samples.

The rearrangement uses TRBV19 and TRBJ1-1, with no clear D. V was cut by 4 bases and J by 1 base, with 7 bases left in between. CDR1 is LNHDA and CDR2 is SQIVND in the germline V gene (reference sequence). The CDR3 loop spans 13 amino acids. The CDR3 DNA sequence: TGTGCCAGTAGTACATCGGGGAACACTGAAGCTTTCTTT. Its translation is CASSTSGNTEAFF.

The rearrangement uses TRBV29-1 and TRBJ1-4, with no clear D. This CDR3 is built from 11 residues. Germline V gene data show CDR1 as SQVTM and CDR2 as ANQGSEA. Trimming left V 6 bases short and J 7 bases short, with 9 bases between. CDR3 in amino acids: CSVPGGEKLFF. The DNA for the CDR3 is TGCAGCGTCCCCGGCGGTGAAAAACTGTTTTTT.

The chain links TRBV2 to TRBJ1-2; D might be TRBD1 (6 bases). The CDR3 has 12 amino acids. V lost 7 bases and J 8 bases, leaving 14 bases between the germline ends. Germline CDR1 is SNHLY and CDR2 is FYNNEI. This CDR3 reads CASNRELYGYTF. CDR3 bases: TGTGCCAGCAACAGGGAGCTCTACGGCTACACCTTC.

This clonotype was detected many times. The chain employs TRBV7-8 and TRBJ1-5; D remains unclear. The CDR3 consists of 18 residues. Trimming took off 2 bases at V and 0 bases at J, with 17 bases between the two ends. Looked up from germline, CDR1 is SGHVS and CDR2 is FQNEAQ. The chain's CDR3 is CASSLIPAGVYSNQPQHF. The DNA of the CDR3 is TGTGCCAGCAGCTTAATTCCGGCAGGCGTCTATAGCAATCAGCCCCAGCATTTT.

This clonotype was counted at least ten times. The rearrangement uses TRBV5-5 and TRBJ1-6; unclear D gene. The CDR3 is made up of 14 amino acids. V dropped 3 bases and J dropped 5 bases, with 9 bases sitting between them. Germline-derived CDR1 and CDR2 are SGHKS and YYEKEE (reference sequence). The CDR3 loop is CASSSLGNNSPLHF. CDR3 in DNA: TGTGCCAGCAGCTCCCTCGGAAATAATTCACCCCTCCACTTT.

This clonotype has a count of ten or more. The J gene is TRBJ1-2, the V gene TRBV28; 7 nucleotides match TRBD1. The V gene's germline CDR1 is MDHEN and CDR2 SYDVKM. Trimming at V came to 10 bases and at J to 0 bases, leaving 2 bases not matched to a gene. The CDR3 length is 12 residues. The CDR3 DNA follows: TGTGCCACCGACAGGGCTAACTATGGCTACACCTTC. This gives the protein CATDRANYGYTF.

At least ten counts were recorded for this clonotype. V gene TRBV6-5 combines with J gene TRBJ1-1; tentatively, D is TRBD1 (6 bases). CDR3 length equals 13 residues. Germline V lookup: CDR1 MNHEY, CDR2 SVGAGI. Trimming removed 7 bases at V and 5 bases at J, with 14 bases between. The CDR3 spells CASTKGTWTEAFF. In DNA form, the CDR3 reads TGTGCCAGCACCAAGGGGACATGGACTGAAGCTTTCTTT.

This clonotype was seen only a few times. The CDR3: CSARKETGGTKNIQYF. The DNA for the CDR3 is TGCAGTGCTAGAAAAGAGACAGGGGGAACCAAAAACATTCAGTACTTC. The chain couples TRBV20-1 to TRBJ2-4; 9 bases align to TRBD1. The germline CDR1 and CDR2 sequences are DFQATT and SNEGSKA (reference sequence). The CDR3 consists of 16 residues. V trimming: 2 bases; J trimming: 2 bases; junction bases outside the gene matches: 7.

This chain links TRBV5-4 with TRBJ2-3, with 7 bases identical to TRBD1. This CDR3 has 16 residues. V dropped 4 bases and J dropped 0; count of bases not matched to a gene: 8. The V gene's germline CDR1 is SGHNT and CDR2 YYREEE (reference sequence). The CDR3 region is CASSQEGAPSTDTQYF. CDR3 DNA: TGTGCCAGCAGCCAAGAGGGGGCACCTAGCACAGATACGCAGTATTTT.

In its sample, this clonotype was seen once. Given the absence of the conserved phenylalanine or tryptophan at the CDR3 end, a read error is likely. V usage is TRBV7-2 and J usage is TRBJ2-6; D unresolved. The CDR3 is 15 residues long. Germline assignment: CDR1 SGHTA and CDR2 FQGNSA. The ends were cut back, 1 base at V and 2 bases at J, with 6 bases in the middle. In DNA form, the CDR3 reads TGTGCCAGCAGCTTAGTGGGGACTGGGGCCAACGTCCTGACTTGT. This codes for CASSLVGTGANVLTC.

This clonotype has a count of ten or more. The rearrangement uses TRBV15 and TRBJ2-1; no firm D call. With 8 bases removed from V and 2 bases from J, the gap between germline ends came to 16 bases. The CDR3 has 15 residues. Germline values: CDR1 LNHNV, CDR2 YYDKDF (reference sequence). The CDR3 loop reads CATSEDPTPYNEQFF. The DNA of the CDR3 is TGTGCCACCTCAGAGGATCCCACCCCCTACAATGAGCAGTTCTTC.

This clonotype was seen many times. The chain joins TRBV4-1 to TRBJ1-3; D remains ambiguous. The CDR3 spans 16 residues. The germline V gene has CDR1 MGHRA and CDR2 YSYEKL. V gave up 0 bases and J gave up 0 bases, with 9 bases separating them. The CDR3 coding sequence is TGCGCCAGCAGCCAAGATAACAGCCTCTCTGGAAACACCATATATTTT. Translating it yields CASSQDNSLSGNTIYF.

This clonotype was counted ten times or more. The rearrangement uses TRBV7-9 and TRBJ2-5; D call uncertain. CDR3 size: 14 residues. The germline gives CDR1 SEHNR, CDR2 FQNEAQ (reference sequence). V lost 5 bases and J lost 0, with 10 bases in between. The CDR3 DNA reads as TGTGCCAGCAGCCGCCGAAAGGACCAAGAGACCCAGTACTTC. Translating gives CASSRRKDQETQYF. Full variable domain (remainder filled in from reference TRBV7-9 and TRBJ2-5): DTGVSQNPRHKITKRGQNVTFRCDPISEHNRLYWYRQTLGQGPEFLTYFQNEAQLEKSRLLSDRFSAERPKGSFSTLEIQRTEQGDSAMYLCASSRRKDQETQYFGPGTRLLVL.

Written as DNA, the CDR3 is TGTGCCAGCAGCCCCCCGAGGGGAGGGCACAATGAGCAGTTCTTC. The encoded protein is CASSPPRGGHNEQFF. The chain employs TRBV12-3 or TRBV12-4 and TRBJ2-1; 7 bases match TRBD2. Trimming removed 6 bases from V and 5 bases from J; junction bases left unmatched: 10. The CDR3 consists of 15 residues.

The rearrangement joins TRBV14 to TRBJ2-1; 11 bases align to TRBD2. The J segment lost 6 bases and the V segment lost 0 bases, leaving 4 bases of the junction unmatched. This CDR3 contains 16 residues. Germline V gene data show CDR1 as SGHDN and CDR2 as FVKESK. Here the CDR3 DNA reads TGTGCCAGCAGCCAAGAAAAACTAGCGGGGGCCAATGAGCAGTTCTTC. Its protein product is CASSQEKLAGANEQFF.

The chain couples TRBV20-1 to TRBJ2-5, with a possible D match to TRBD2 (7 bases). Trimming shortened V by 6 bases and J by 5 bases, and 22 bases separated the two germline ends. CDR3 length: 15 amino acids. CDR1 is DFQATT and CDR2 is SNEGSKA in the germline V gene (reference sequence). CDR3 sequence (DNA): TGCAGTGCCAGGTCCTGGGGGGGGGCCAGGGAGACCCAGTACTTC. Protein sequence: CSARSWGGARETQYF.

This rearrangement joins TRBV6-5 to TRBJ1-5, with 9 bases fitting TRBD1. Germline values: CDR1 MNHEY, CDR2 SVGAGI. Trimming removed 6 bases from V and 7 bases from J; junction bases left unmatched: 4. This CDR3 contains 13 residues. The CDR3 nucleotides read TGTGCCAGCAGCTTTGGACAGGGGCAGCCCCAGCATTTT. It yields the protein CASSFGQGQPQHF.

This clonotype was detected many times. The V and J genes are TRBV7-2 and TRBJ2-2, with 8 bases fitting TRBD1. Per the germline V gene, CDR1 is SGHTA and CDR2 is FQGNSA. The CDR3 runs to 14 residues. Trimming cost V 8 bases and J 5 bases; bases outside gene matches: 7. The CDR3 region is CASGRQGKTGELFF. The CDR3 coding sequence is TGTGCCAGCGGTCGACAGGGGAAGACCGGGGAGCTGTTTTTT.

This clonotype was seen many times. CDR3 protein: CASSSTLTGEWTSNQPQHF. CDR3 in DNA: TGTGCCAGCAGTTCGACGCTGACTGGGGAGTGGACTAGCAATCAGCCCCAGCATTTT. V is TRBV27 and J is TRBJ1-5, with D unresolved. The V end was cut by 4 bases, the J end by 0 bases, with 22 bases between. Per germline, CDR1 MNHEY and CDR2 SMNVEV (reference sequence). This CDR3 comprises 19 residues.

This clonotype came up many times. This CDR3 is CASGLQGYEQYF. The DNA of the CDR3 is TGTGCTAGTGGTTTGCAGGGTTACGAGCAGTACTTC. This sequence joins TRBV12-5 and TRBJ2-7; a weak D match, TRBD1 (5 bases). V lost 2 bases to trimming and J lost 4 bases, with 6 bases between them. CDR1 and CDR2 (germline): LGHNT, FRNRAP. This CDR3 is built from 12 residues.

The chain links TRBV29-1 to TRBJ2-3; 8 bases align to TRBD1. V dropped 4 bases and J dropped 4; count of bases not matched to a gene: 10. Germline V lookup: CDR1 SQVTM, CDR2 ANQGSEA. This CDR3 contains 15 residues. In DNA form, the CDR3 reads TGCAGCGTTGGCCTCACAGGGGGGCCAGCAGATACGCAGTATTTT. Translating it yields CSVGLTGGPADTQYF.

To note about this clonotype: Possible read error: a much larger clone is one base away. The chain carries TRBV15 and TRBJ1-1; D gene uncertain. The V gene's germline CDR1 is LNHNV and CDR2 YYDKDF (reference sequence). V was shortened by 0 bases and J by 1 base, with 9 bases between the two germline ends. This CDR3 contains 15 residues. The chain's CDR3 is CATSRDRTRNTEAFF. The CDR3 nucleotides read TGTGCCACCAGCAGAGATCGGACCCGGAACACTGAAGCTTTCTTT.

This chain uses TRBV29-1 with TRBJ2-7, with TRBD1 as a possible D gene (6 bases). Trimming stripped 8 bases from V and 2 bases from J, with 19 bases between. The germline CDR1 and CDR2 sequences are SQVTM and ANQGSEA. This CDR3 contains 14 residues. The CDR3 DNA reads TGCAGCCCTCAACGGGCGACAGGACCCTACGAGCAGTACGTC. Its protein product is CSPQRATGPYEQYV.